Below are 20 T cell receptor beta chains sequenced from a single sample in a study of beta chain features in type 1 diabetes. Overall study findings and caveats: Among all four CD4+ subsets, Type 1 diabetes patients had TCRB CDR3s that were moderately but significantly shorter.

No antigen is known for these receptors. The isolated RNA, all of it, was reverse transcribed, so expressed TCRB transcripts were what got sequenced. Generated by immunoSEQ multiplex PCR, the TCRdb table keeps only in-frame clones and is missing some. The sample contains over 300,000 clones, 9.3% of which appear only once. Sequencing was carried out using central memory CD4+ T cells from blood. The source of these receptors is a man aged 25 to 40 with type 1 diabetes.

This rearrangement joins TRBV5-6 to TRBJ1-2; D may be TRBD1 (6 bases). Trimming cost V 0 bases and J 5 bases, with 11 bases left between them. Per germline, CDR1 SGHDT and CDR2 YYEEEE. The CDR3 has 14 amino acids. The CDR3 sequence: CASSLGRTAYGYTF. CDR3 bases: TGTGCCAGCAGCTTGGGCAGGACAGCGTATGGCTACACCTTC. The full variable domain, rest sourced from reference TRBV5-6 and TRBJ1-2, is DAGVTQSPTHLIKTRGQQVTLRCSPKSGHDTVSWYQQALGQGPQFIFQYYEEEERQRGNFPDRFSGHQFPNYSSELNVNALLLGDSALYLCASSLGRTAYGYTFGSGTRLTVV.

This clone was detected a few times. The V and J genes are TRBV6-7 and TRBJ2-5; D is ambiguous. TRBV6-7 is classed as an ORF, of uncertain function. Deletions cut 4 bases from V and 0 bases from J, with 12 bases between. This CDR3 comprises 15 residues. CDR3 protein: CASSCTNRNQETQYF. The CDR3 DNA sequence: TGTGCCAGCAGTTGCACAAATCGAAACCAAGAGACCCAGTACTTC.

This clone turned up a few times. The CDR3 is CASSPQSGQGMADTQYF. In DNA form, the CDR3 reads TGTGCCAGCAGTCCACAGTCGGGACAGGGGATGGCAGATACGCAGTATTTT. The chain uses TRBV28 and TRBJ2-3; TRBD1 aligns across 10 bases. V gave up 5 bases and J gave up 4 bases; unmatched junction bases: 12. Looked up from germline, CDR1 is MDHEN and CDR2 is SYDVKM. This CDR3 spans 17 amino acids. Full variable domain (missing parts from reference TRBV28 and TRBJ2-3): DVKVTQSSRYLVKRTGEKVFLECVQDMDHENMFWYRQDPGLGLRLIYFSYDVKMKEKGDIPEGYSVSREKKERFSLILESASTNQTSMYLCASSPQSGQGMADTQYFGPGTRLTVL.

The chain links TRBV27 to TRBJ2-2; D ambiguous. The CDR3 length is 14 residues. Germline lookup yields CDR1 MNHEY and CDR2 SMNVEV (reference sequence). The V and J ends lost 3 bases and 1 base respectively, with 6 bases between them. DNA for the CDR3: TGTGCCAGCAGTTTCCGACAGAACACCGGGGAGCTGTTTTTT. Encoded protein: CASSFRQNTGELFF.

To note about this clone: Within the sample, other DNA sequences also encode this same CDR3. This chain uses TRBV29-1 with TRBJ1-1; no clear D gene. This CDR3 is 10 amino acids long. V lost 7 bases, J lost 1 base, and 4 bases lay in between. CDR1 and CDR2 from the germline V gene are SQVTM and ANQGSEA. The CDR3 protein is CSGGNTEAFF. Written as DNA, the CDR3 is TGCAGCGGAGGGAACACTGAAGCTTTCTTT.

The chain employs TRBV6-6 and TRBJ2-7; 7 bases map to TRBD1. With V trimmed by 6 bases and J by 3 bases, 8 bases remained unmatched. Germline assignment: CDR1 MNHNY and CDR2 SVGAGI (reference sequence). CDR3 length: 14 residues. The CDR3: CASRVTGSSYEQYF. The CDR3 bases are TGTGCCAGCAGGGTGACAGGGTCTAGCTACGAGCAGTACTTC.

V gene TRBV2 combines with J gene TRBJ1-1, with 8 nucleotides matching TRBD1. The V gene's germline CDR1 is SNHLY and CDR2 FYNNEI. The CDR3 contains 14 residues. V lost 6 bases, J lost 1 base, and 4 bases stayed unmatched. The CDR3 is CASRGGQGNTEAFF. The DNA of the CDR3 is TGTGCCAGCAGGGGAGGACAGGGGAACACTGAAGCTTTCTTT.

The rearrangement joins TRBV2 to TRBJ1-4, with no clear D. Germline V gene data show CDR1 as SNHLY and CDR2 as FYNNEI. The V end was cut by 5 bases, the J end by 2 bases, with 12 bases between. The CDR3 loop spans 15 amino acids. CDR3 bases: TGTGCCAGCAGTTCGGCGATGGGCACTAATGAAAAACTGTTTTTT. Encoded protein: CASSSAMGTNEKLFF.

The chain carries TRBV10-2 and TRBJ2-5, with D maybe TRBD2 (5 bases). The germline V gene encodes CDR1 WSHSY and CDR2 SAAADI. This CDR3 has 14 residues. The V end was cut by 4 bases, the J end by 2 bases, with 11 bases between. CDR3: CASSGETGQETQYF. The CDR3 DNA reads as TGCGCCAGCAGTGGGGAGACGGGACAAGAGACCCAGTACTTC.

This clone turned up a few times. The rearrangement links TRBV21-1 to TRBJ1-4; the table names TRBD1, a call not compared with the DNA. TRBV21-1 is tagged as a pseudogene. The CDR3 runs to 17 residues. This CDR3 reads CASSTSRDRGRDEKLFF. CDR3 nucleotides: TGTGCCAGCAGCACGTCCCGGGACAGGGGGCGGGATGAAAAACTGTTTTTT.

V gene TRBV2 combines with J gene TRBJ2-1; 10 bases align to TRBD1. Per germline, CDR1 SNHLY and CDR2 FYNNEI. This CDR3 has 15 amino acids. Unmatched junction bases numbered 7, after V lost 6 bases and J lost 5 bases. The CDR3, as DNA: TGTGCCAGCAGGACGGGACAGGGGATCCACAATGAGCAGTTCTTC. This translates into CASRTGQGIHNEQFF.

The J gene is TRBJ2-7, the V gene TRBV27; a weak D match, TRBD2 (6 bases). In germline, CDR1 is MNHEY, CDR2 SMNVEV (reference sequence). V was pared by 6 bases and J by 0 bases, with 18 bases between. The CDR3 consists of 16 residues. This chain's CDR3 is CASRLTGRGSSYEQYF. Here the CDR3 DNA reads TGTGCCAGCAGGCTAACCGGACGGGGGAGCTCCTACGAGCAGTACTTC.

This clone appeared a few times. The CDR3 DNA sequence: TGTGCCAGCAGCAAATGCGTCGGACTAGCGGGGTCCGGGGAGCTGTTTTTT. Translated: CASSKCVGLAGSGELFF. The chain combines TRBV21-1 with TRBJ2-2; TRBD2 is the table's D call, not checked against the DNA. TRBV21-1 is described as a pseudogene. The CDR3 runs 17 residues.

A few counts support this clone. The V call is TRBV27, the J call TRBJ2-5, with D possibly being TRBD2 (5 bases). The germline V gene encodes CDR1 MNHEY and CDR2 SMNVEV (reference sequence). The CDR3 totals 13 residues. CDR3 region: CASRQSRGETQYF. CDR3 coding DNA: TGTGCTTCCCGACAATCCCGGGGAGAGACCCAGTACTTC.

This clone was picked up a small number of times. V usage is TRBV5-6 and J usage is TRBJ2-7, with 7 nucleotides matching TRBD1. Germline loops: CDR1 SGHDT, CDR2 YYEEEE. This CDR3 is built from 17 residues. Trimming cost V 0 bases and J 0 bases; bases outside gene matches: 9. The CDR3 region has the DNA TGTGCCAGCAGCTTGGTATTAAGGGGACAGAGCTCCTACGAGCAGTACTTC. Translating gives CASSLVLRGQSSYEQYF.

This clone has more than one count but fewer than ten. This chain connects TRBV21-1 to TRBJ1-2. TRBV21-1 is classified as a pseudogene. CDR3 size: 15 residues. The CDR3 protein is CASSKEGRANYGYTF. The CDR3 DNA follows: TGTGCCAGCAGCAAAGAGGGCCGTGCTAACTATGGCTACACCTTC.

The rearrangement links TRBV19 to TRBJ2-3; 7 bases agree with TRBD2. CDR1 is LNHDA and CDR2 is SQIVND in the germline V gene (reference sequence). The CDR3 contains 14 residues. With 10 bases clipped from V and 3 bases from J, the junction kept 10 bases outside the gene matches. CDR3 DNA: TGTGCCACCCAAACCCGGGGGGTTACAGATACGCAGTATTTT. Amino acids: CATQTRGVTDTQYF.

This clone was counted only a few times. The chain uses TRBV9 and TRBJ2-5; TRBD1 is a possible D gene (5 bases). The CDR3 extends over 15 amino acids. Trimming removed 1 base at V and 6 bases at J, with 16 bases between. Germline V gene sequence: CDR1 SGDLS, CDR2 YYNGEE. The DNA for the CDR3 is TGTGCCAGCAGCGTACAGGGTTCCGGCCAGCAGACCCAGTACTTC. It translates to CASSVQGSGQQTQYF. Combining the CDR3 with reference TRBV9 and TRBJ2-5 gives the whole variable domain DSGVTQTPKHLITATGQRVTLRCSPRSGDLSVYWYQQSLDQGLQFLIQYYNGEERAKGNILERFSAQQFPDLHSELNLSSLELGDSALYFCASSVQGSGQQTQYFGPGTRLLVL.

This rearrangement joins TRBV7-2 to TRBJ1-4; weak D call: TRBD1 (5 bases). The V gene's germline CDR1 is SGHTA and CDR2 FQGNSA. The CDR3 extends over 14 amino acids. The V and J ends lost 2 bases and 6 bases respectively, with 10 bases between them. Here the CDR3 DNA reads TGTGCCAGCAGCTTATGGACGGGGGATGAAAAACTGTTTTTT. This gives the protein CASSLWTGDEKLFF.

The chain has TRBV7-9 and TRBJ1-1, with 8 bases aligning to TRBD1. The CDR3 is 15 residues long. Germline-derived CDR1 and CDR2 are SEHNR and FQNEAQ (reference sequence). V lost 5 bases, J lost 3 bases, and 8 bases stayed unmatched. The CDR3 loop is CASSPGTGVDTEAFF. In DNA, the CDR3 is TGTGCCAGCAGCCCCGGGACAGGCGTTGACACTGAAGCTTTCTTT.